This TCR beta chain was found in a study of blood T cell repertoires in COVID-19. Germline lookup yields CDR1 SGHTA and CDR2 FQGNSA. The CDR3 totals 16 residues. Germline trimming cut 1 base from V and 4 bases from J; bases unmatched to any gene: 3. As processed by the authors: The assay estimated nucleated cells by amplifying reference gene primers. Method: immunoSEQ multiplex PCR; TCRdb's copy keeps in-frame clones and lacks some. V and J calls and clone size are those listed in that table; D and trimming were worked out from the DNA. The repertoire holds around 140,000 clones, with around 84% as singletons.

The sequence derives from a human donor with acute or convalescent COVID-19. The donor label of this sample is uncertain. The chain couples TRBV7-2 to TRBJ2-3; 12 bases fit TRBD2. The sample consisted of peripheral blood. The CDR3 here is CASSLGLAGEADTQYF. CDR3 in DNA: TGTGCCAGCAGCTTAGGACTAGCGGGAGAAGCAGATACGCAGTATTTT.